The 10 T cell receptor beta chains below come from one sample, sequenced in a study of memory CD4+ T cells and cytomegalovirus serostatus. The sort gate was single viable CD3+CD4+CD8-CD45RO+ cells for memory CD4+ T cells. Method: immunoSEQ multiplex PCR; TCRdb's copy keeps in-frame clones and lacks some. The sample lists around 53,000 clones, less than 85% seen once, with more than 0.75% in the top ten. The sequencing sample was made of memory CD4+ T cells from blood. The receptors stem from an adult in good health and CMV-seronegative.

V gene TRBV6-6 combines with J gene TRBJ2-1, with 13 nucleotides matching TRBD2. The CDR3 totals 14 residues. CDR1 is MNHNY and CDR2 is SVGAGI in the germline V gene (reference sequence). The ends lost 7 bases at V and 7 bases at J; junction bases unmatched: 4. In DNA, the CDR3 is TGTGCCAGCAATCCGGGACTAGCGGGGAATGAGCAGTTCTTC. Protein: CASNPGLAGNEQFF.

This chain joins TRBV4-2 and TRBJ2-5; possible D gene TRBD1, 5 bases. From germline, CDR1 is LGHNA and CDR2 YNFKEQ. V shed 0 bases and J shed 4 bases, with 12 bases lying between them. This CDR3 has 15 residues. CDR3 DNA: TGTGCCAGCAGCCAAGATTTGCAGGGCCTAGAGACCCAGTACTTC. Translating gives CASSQDLQGLETQYF.

The chain is built from TRBV28 and TRBJ2-2; a weak D match, TRBD1 (6 bases). This CDR3 is built from 14 residues. Germline V gives CDR1 MDHEN, CDR2 SYDVKM. Between the trimmed V and J ends, which lost 4 bases and 1 base, there was a span of 7 bases. The CDR3 spells CASSSGQNTGELFF. DNA for the CDR3: TGTGCCAGCAGTTCGGGACAGAACACCGGGGAGCTGTTTTTT.

The chain's CDR3 is CASSLSRTSSGELFF. CDR3 sequence (DNA): TGTGCCAGCAGCTTATCGCGGACCTCATCCGGGGAGCTGTTTTTT. V and J are TRBV7-2 and TRBJ2-2, with no clear D. Germline-derived CDR1 and CDR2 are SGHTA and FQGNSA. CDR3 length equals 15 residues. The V and J ends lost 2 bases and 6 bases respectively, with 13 bases between them.

This chain uses TRBV2 with TRBJ1-6; no definite D call. This CDR3 is 13 amino acids long. V lost 6 bases and J 7 bases, leaving 10 bases between the germline ends. Germline V gives CDR1 SNHLY, CDR2 FYNNEI. CDR3 loop: CASRGTVNSPLHF. The CDR3 DNA reads TGTGCCAGCAGAGGAACAGTCAATTCACCCCTCCACTTT.

The chain employs TRBV25-1 and TRBJ1-4; TRBD1 matches at 7 bases. The CDR3 consists of 16 residues. The junction had 5 bases not matched to a gene; V was cut back by 2 bases and J by 2 bases. The V gene's germline CDR1 is MGHDK and CDR2 SYGVNS. The CDR3 DNA reads as TGTGCCAGCAGTGAACCAGGGGGGTTCACTAATGAAAAACTGTTTTTT. Protein: CASSEPGGFTNEKLFF.

V usage is TRBV14 and J usage is TRBJ1-4, with 12 nucleotides matching TRBD1. Looked up from germline, CDR1 is SGHDN and CDR2 is FVKESK. The CDR3 is 16 amino acids. Trimming took 4 bases from V and 7 from J; bases not matched to a gene: 7. CDR3 amino acids: CASSRGGQGAREKLFF. The CDR3 DNA sequence: TGTGCCAGCAGCCGCGGGGGACAGGGGGCCCGTGAAAAACTGTTTTTT.

This chain connects TRBV18 to TRBJ2-2; D is undetermined. Trimming took 3 bases from V and 1 from J, leaving 12 bases between them. This CDR3 spans 16 amino acids. The germline V gene has CDR1 KGHSH and CDR2 LQKENI. The CDR3 DNA reads as TGTGCCAGCTCACCTTCCTTTTCAGGGAACACCGGGGAGCTGTTTTTT. It yields the protein CASSPSFSGNTGELFF.

V is TRBV23-1 and J is TRBJ1-4; D unclear. TRBV23-1 qualifies as an ORF whose function is uncertain. The ends were cut back, 3 bases at V and 7 bases at J, with 12 bases in the middle. The CDR3 totals 14 residues. The CDR3 reads CASSHSVRGEKLFF. In DNA, the CDR3 is TGCGCCAGCAGTCACTCGGTTCGGGGTGAAAAACTGTTTTTT.

V gene TRBV6-5 combines with J gene TRBJ1-1; D is possibly TRBD1 (6 bases). This CDR3 is built from 14 residues. The V gene lost 6 bases and the J gene lost 3 bases, with 14 bases spanning the gap. Germline V CDR1 and CDR2: MNHEY, SVGAGI. The CDR3 DNA sequence: TGTGCCAGCAGGAGGGGGGGGTCGGACACTGAAGCTTTCTTT. This gives the protein CASRRGGSDTEAFF.